This TCR beta chain comes out of a study of blood T cell repertoires in COVID-19. The overall study: Some COVID-19 samples were acute and others convalescent; all came from the United States, Italy and Spain. T cells, B-cell-depleted T cells, or PBMCs provided the cDNA or gDNA that served as material.

The sample holds a few counts of this clone. Methods used by the authors: Nucleated cell counts were estimated from reference gene primer amplification. Measured with immunoSEQ multiplex PCR; TCRdb has only the in-frame clones, and not every one. That table gives V, J and clone size, and the DNA gave D and trimming. The sample lists fewer than 200,000 clones; 88% were seen once. The CDR3 totals 16 residues. With 1 base clipped from V and 4 bases from J, the junction kept 7 bases outside the gene matches. Germline V gene data show CDR1 as MNHNS and CDR2 as SASEGT. This TCR was recovered from a man between 60 and 75 years old with acute or convalescent COVID-19. The material sequenced was peripheral blood. The chain uses TRBV6-1 and TRBJ2-1, with 7 bases that match TRBD2. The CDR3 region is CASSEERLAGYNEQFF. CDR3 DNA sequence: TGTGCCAGCAGTGAAGAAAGACTAGCAGGTTACAATGAGCAGTTCTTC.